This entry describes one T cell receptor beta chain. Its antigen remains unidentified. The data belong to a study of monozygotic twins with inflammatory bowel disease. General study points: IBD patients exhibited fewer clonotypes shared with other individuals than healthy twins, particularly with disease activity.

Amplification used two nested PCRs: roughly 15 cycles, then 8 to 10 cycles, on TCRalpha/TCRbeta cDNA. TCRdb re-called the 5' RACE reads; every CDR3 protein appears as one record, without DNA. The table counts over 200,000 distinct CDR3 sequences; roughly 7.5% lies in the top ten. The specimen sequenced was blood. The sequence derives from a human donor with ulcerative colitis or Crohn's disease, or a healthy co-twin of an affected twin (not recorded which).

Here the CDR3 reads CSAISGSSNQPQHF. The chain has TRBV20-1 and TRBJ1-5; the D gene TCRdb calls, TRBD1, cannot be checked with no DNA. The CDR3 spans 14 residues. CDR1 DFQATT and CDR2 SNEGSKA come from the germline V gene (reference sequence).